This T cell receptor beta chain was sequenced during a study of Ad26.COV2.S vaccination and SARS-CoV-2 variants. Study as a whole: Recipients of Ad26.COV2.S got it intramuscularly, once or twice 56 days apart.

Treatment described: 15 to 20 received Ad26.COV2.S at low or high dose, single or two shots; roughly five received placebo; per-sample allocation not given. At day 63 after the first vaccine or placebo injection, samples were drawn. This Boston cohort included adults aged 18-55 years. In regard to this clone: Its antigen remains unknown.

Broader study findings: Vaccine recipients surpassed placebo recipients in spike-specific TCR breadth.

The CDR3 consists of 14 residues. Per germline, CDR1 MNHEY and CDR2 SMNVEV (reference sequence). The V end lost 4 bases, the J end lost 3 bases, and 10 bases lay between the germline ends. Data came from immunoSEQ multiplex PCR; TCRdb stores just in-frame clones and leaves some out. The sample lists about 350,000 clones, about 89% occurring once. Sample: peripheral blood, taken in a trial of Ad26.COV2.S vaccine versus placebo. The receptor comes from a person aged 18-60 years who received the Ad26.COV2.S COVID-19 vaccine or a placebo. This chain joins TRBV27 and TRBJ1-5; D is ambiguous. The CDR3 loop is CASSSRPYNQPQHF. CDR3 coding DNA: TGTGCCAGCAGTTCTAGACCGTACAATCAGCCCCAGCATTTT.